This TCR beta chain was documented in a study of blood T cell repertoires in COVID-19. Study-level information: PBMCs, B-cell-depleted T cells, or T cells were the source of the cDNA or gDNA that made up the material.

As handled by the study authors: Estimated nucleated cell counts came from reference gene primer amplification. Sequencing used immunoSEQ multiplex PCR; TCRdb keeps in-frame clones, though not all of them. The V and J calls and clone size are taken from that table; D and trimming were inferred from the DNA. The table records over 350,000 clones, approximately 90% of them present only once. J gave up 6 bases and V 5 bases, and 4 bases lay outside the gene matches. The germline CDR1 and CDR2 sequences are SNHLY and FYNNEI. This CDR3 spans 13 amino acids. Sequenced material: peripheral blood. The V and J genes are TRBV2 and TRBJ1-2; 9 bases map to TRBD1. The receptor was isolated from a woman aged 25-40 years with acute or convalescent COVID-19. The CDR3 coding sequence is TGTGCCAGCAGTTGGGACAGGGTGAATGGCTACACCTTC. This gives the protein CASSWDRVNGYTF.